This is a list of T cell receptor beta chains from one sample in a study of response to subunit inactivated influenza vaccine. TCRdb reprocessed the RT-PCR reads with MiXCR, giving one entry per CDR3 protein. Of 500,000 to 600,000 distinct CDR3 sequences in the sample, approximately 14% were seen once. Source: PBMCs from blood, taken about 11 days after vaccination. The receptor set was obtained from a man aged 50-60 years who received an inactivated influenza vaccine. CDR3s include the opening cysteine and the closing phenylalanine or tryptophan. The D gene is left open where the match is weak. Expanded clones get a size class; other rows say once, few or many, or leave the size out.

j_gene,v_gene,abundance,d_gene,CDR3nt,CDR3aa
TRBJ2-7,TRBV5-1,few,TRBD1,TGCGCCAGCAGCAATTCAAACCGGGACAGGGATCGAAATCAGTACTTC,CASSNSNRDRDRNQYF
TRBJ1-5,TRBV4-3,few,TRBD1,TGCGCCAGCAGCCAGGACCGTGACAGGGCCCGTCAGCCCCAGCATTTT,CASSQDRDRARQPQHF
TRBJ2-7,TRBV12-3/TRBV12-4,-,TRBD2,TGTGCCAGCAGTTTACTGGAAAAAGCGGGAGAGCAGTACTTC,CASSLLEKAGEQYF
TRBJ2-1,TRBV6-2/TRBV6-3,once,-,TGTGCCAGCAGTTACACGGTAGGAGGAAGTTACAATGAGCAGTTCTTC,CASSYTVGGSYNEQFF
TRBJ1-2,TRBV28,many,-,TGTGCCAGCAGTTTATTTACCCCAGGGGCCTATGGCTACACCTTC,CASSLFTPGAYGYTF
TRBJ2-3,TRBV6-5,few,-,TGTGCCAGCAGTTACTCGGTTCAGCCGGGCCCCAACGCGGATACGCAGTATTTT,CASSYSVQPGPNADTQYF
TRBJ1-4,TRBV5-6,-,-,TGTGCCAGCAGCTTAGCCACAGGGACAAATGAAAAACTGTTTTTT,CASSLATGTNEKLFF
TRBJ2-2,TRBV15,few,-,TGTGCCACCAGCTCTACGAACACCGGGGAGCTGTTTTTT,CATSSTNTGELFF
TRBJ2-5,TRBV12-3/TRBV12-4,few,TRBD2,TGTGCCAGCAGGCCCCCAGGCGGGGGGGCCCAGGAGACCCAGTACTTC,CASRPPGGGAQETQYF
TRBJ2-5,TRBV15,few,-,TGTGCCACCAGCAGAGAAGTAGGTAGGGACTACCAAGAGACCCAGTACTTC,CATSREVGRDYQETQYF
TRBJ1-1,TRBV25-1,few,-,TGTGCCAGCCAGTACACTGAAGCTTTCTTT,CASQYTEAFF
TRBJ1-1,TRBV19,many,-,TGTGCCAGTAGTCCTCGGGGGTACACTGAAGCTTTCTTT,CASSPRGYTEAFF
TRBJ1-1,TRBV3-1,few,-,TGTGCCAGCAGCCGTGGAAGTAGGATTAACACTGAAGCTTTCTTT,CASSRGSRINTEAFF
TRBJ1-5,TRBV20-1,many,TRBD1,TGCAGTGCTACCGGGACAGGCAATCAGCCCCAGCATTTT,CSATGTGNQPQHF